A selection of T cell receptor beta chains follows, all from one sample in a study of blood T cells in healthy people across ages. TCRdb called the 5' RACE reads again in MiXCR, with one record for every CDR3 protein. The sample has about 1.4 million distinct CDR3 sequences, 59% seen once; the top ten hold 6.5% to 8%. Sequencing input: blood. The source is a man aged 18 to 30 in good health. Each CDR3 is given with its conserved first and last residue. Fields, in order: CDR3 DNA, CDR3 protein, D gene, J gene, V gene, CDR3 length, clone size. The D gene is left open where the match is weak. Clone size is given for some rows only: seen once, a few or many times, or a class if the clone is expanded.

CDR3nt: TGCAGTGCTAGAGATCGGTCGCTTTATAGCAATCAGCCCCAGCATTTT
CDR3aa: CSARDRSLYSNQPQHF
d_gene: NA
j_gene: TRBJ1-5
v_gene: TRBV20-1
len: 16
abundance: NA

CDR3nt: TGTGCCAGCCGAGAGCGGGGGGATAGTTACGAGCAGTACTTC
CDR3aa: CASRERGDSYEQYF
d_gene: TRBD2
j_gene: TRBJ2-7
v_gene: TRBV13
len: 14
abundance: NA

CDR3nt: TGTGCCAGCAGTTTGTTGAGGACTAACTACGAGCAGTACTTC
CDR3aa: CASSLLRTNYEQYF
d_gene: NA
j_gene: TRBJ2-7
v_gene: TRBV6-2/TRBV6-3
len: 14
abundance: NA

CDR3nt: TGCAGCGTGCGACCCGGGCAGAAGAACACCGGGGAGCTGTTTTTT
CDR3aa: CSVRPGQKNTGELFF
d_gene: NA
j_gene: TRBJ2-2
v_gene: TRBV29-1
len: 15
abundance: few

CDR3nt: TGTGCCACCAGTGATCTGACGGGGGACCAGTACTTC
CDR3aa: CATSDLTGDQYF
d_gene: NA
j_gene: TRBJ2-5
v_gene: TRBV24-1
len: 12
abundance: NA

CDR3nt: TGCAGCGATAACAGAGGGACCCTCAATGAGCAGTTCTTC
CDR3aa: CSDNRGTLNEQFF
d_gene: NA
j_gene: TRBJ2-1
v_gene: TRBV29-1
len: 13
abundance: NA

CDR3nt: TGTGCCACCAGCAGAGACGAGGACAGCCCCTGGGGCTACACCTTC
CDR3aa: CATSRDEDSPWGYTF
d_gene: NA
j_gene: TRBJ1-2
v_gene: TRBV15
len: 15
abundance: NA

CDR3nt: TGTGCCAGCAGGGTACCCGGGACTTCGGGCGAGCAGTACTTC
CDR3aa: CASRVPGTSGEQYF
d_gene: NA
j_gene: TRBJ2-7
v_gene: TRBV28
len: 14
abundance: NA

CDR3nt: TGTGCCATCAGTGGACAGGTCAATGAGCAGTTCTTC
CDR3aa: CAISGQVNEQFF
d_gene: NA
j_gene: TRBJ2-1
v_gene: TRBV10-3
len: 12
abundance: few

CDR3nt: TGCGCCAGCAGGCCCCTAGCGGAGATACAAGAGACCCAGTACTTC
CDR3aa: CASRPLAEIQETQYF
d_gene: TRBD2
j_gene: TRBJ2-5
v_gene: TRBV5-1
len: 15
abundance: NA

CDR3nt: TGCAGCGTTGAAGGGACAAAGACTAGCACAGATACGCAGTATTTT
CDR3aa: CSVEGTKTSTDTQYF
d_gene: NA
j_gene: TRBJ2-3
v_gene: TRBV29-1
len: 15
abundance: few

CDR3nt: TGTGCCAGCAGTTCGGGGATACGCAATCAGCCCCAGCATTTT
CDR3aa: CASSSGIRNQPQHF
d_gene: NA
j_gene: TRBJ1-5
v_gene: TRBV6-5
len: 14
abundance: NA

CDR3nt: TGCAGTGCTAGATTCGGGCTCTCCTACGAGCAGTACTTC
CDR3aa: CSARFGLSYEQYF
d_gene: NA
j_gene: TRBJ2-7
v_gene: TRBV20-1
len: 13
abundance: NA

CDR3nt: TGCAGTGCGCCTGTTGTTTACGAGCAGTACTTC
CDR3aa: CSAPVVYEQYF
d_gene: NA
j_gene: TRBJ2-7
v_gene: TRBV20-1
len: 11
abundance: NA

CDR3nt: TGCGCCAGCAGCCCTGACCTAGCGGGGGGGCCCTACGAGCAGTACTTC
CDR3aa: CASSPDLAGGPYEQYF
d_gene: TRBD2
j_gene: TRBJ2-7
v_gene: TRBV4-1
len: 16
abundance: NA

CDR3nt: TGTGCCAGCACCCGGGACAGGGACGGCAATCAGCCCCAGCATTTT
CDR3aa: CASTRDRDGNQPQHF
d_gene: TRBD1
j_gene: TRBJ1-5
v_gene: TRBV12-3/TRBV12-4
len: 15
abundance: NA

CDR3nt: TGCAGTGCTGAAGGACTAGCGGGAGCCAGCTACGAGCAGTACTTC
CDR3aa: CSAEGLAGASYEQYF
d_gene: TRBD2
j_gene: TRBJ2-7
v_gene: TRBV20-1
len: 15
abundance: NA

CDR3nt: TGTGCCAGCAGCTTGAGTTCCGAGCAGTACTTC
CDR3aa: CASSLSSEQYF
d_gene: NA
j_gene: TRBJ2-7
v_gene: TRBV11-2
len: 11
abundance: many

CDR3nt: TGTGCCATCTCTGGGGGGTCGCCTAATGAAAAACTGTTTTTT
CDR3aa: CAISGGSPNEKLFF
d_gene: NA
j_gene: TRBJ1-4
v_gene: TRBV10-3
len: 14
abundance: NA

CDR3nt: TGTGCCAGCAGCCAAGATCAAAGTAACTATGGCTACACCTTC
CDR3aa: CASSQDQSNYGYTF
d_gene: NA
j_gene: TRBJ1-2
v_gene: TRBV3-1
len: 14
abundance: NA

CDR3nt: TGTGCCAGCAGTTTAGGCCACCTCCCGCAGAGGGACACTGAAGCTTTCTTT
CDR3aa: CASSLGHLPQRDTEAFF
d_gene: NA
j_gene: TRBJ1-1
v_gene: TRBV28
len: 17
abundance: NA

CDR3nt: TGTGCCAGCAAAAAGGGACGGGGCTACACCTTC
CDR3aa: CASKKGRGYTF
d_gene: NA
j_gene: TRBJ1-2
v_gene: TRBV28
len: 11
abundance: few

CDR3nt: TGTGCCAGCAGCCAAGATGCCAGCAGGCCAGGAGCTTTCTTT
CDR3aa: CASSQDASRPGAFF
d_gene: NA
j_gene: TRBJ1-1
v_gene: TRBV3-1
len: 14
abundance: NA

CDR3nt: TGTGCCAGCAGCCAGGGTACTAGCGGGAGTTACAATGAGCAGTTCTTC
CDR3aa: CASSQGTSGSYNEQFF
d_gene: TRBD2
j_gene: TRBJ2-1
v_gene: TRBV4-2
len: 16
abundance: NA

CDR3nt: TGTGCCAGCAGTCCCCAGGGTGTAGGCCCCTCTGGGGCCAACGTCCTGACTTTC
CDR3aa: CASSPQGVGPSGANVLTF
d_gene: NA
j_gene: TRBJ2-6
v_gene: TRBV27
len: 18
abundance: NA

CDR3nt: TGCAGTGCGCCGGACAGGGGGATTCGCTCCTACAATGAGCAGTTCTTC
CDR3aa: CSAPDRGIRSYNEQFF
d_gene: TRBD1
j_gene: TRBJ2-1
v_gene: TRBV20-1
len: 16
abundance: few

CDR3nt: TGTGCCAGCAGTGAACGCTTGGATACGCAGTATTTT
CDR3aa: CASSERLDTQYF
d_gene: NA
j_gene: TRBJ2-3
v_gene: TRBV6-1
len: 12
abundance: NA

CDR3nt: TGTGCCAGCACAGACTCCTGGGGGGAAGAGCGATATTACGAGCAGTACTTC
CDR3aa: CASTDSWGEERYYEQYF
d_gene: NA
j_gene: TRBJ2-7
v_gene: TRBV6-1
len: 17
abundance: once

CDR3nt: TGTGCCAGCAGCTTACTAGCGGGGATCAATGAGCAGTTCTTC
CDR3aa: CASSLLAGINEQFF
d_gene: TRBD2
j_gene: TRBJ2-1
v_gene: TRBV7-2
len: 14
abundance: few

CDR3nt: TGTGCTACCGCAAGGACTAGCGGACAAGAGACCCAGTACTTC
CDR3aa: CATARTSGQETQYF
d_gene: TRBD2
j_gene: TRBJ2-5
v_gene: TRBV12-5
len: 14
abundance: NA

CDR3nt: TGCAGTGCTAGGTTAGCTAGCGGGGACTACAATGAGCAGTTCTTC
CDR3aa: CSARLASGDYNEQFF
d_gene: TRBD2
j_gene: TRBJ2-1
v_gene: TRBV20-1
len: 15
abundance: NA

CDR3nt: TGCGCCAGCAGCTTGGGGCCTAGCGGGAGTGGTGAGCAGTTCTTC
CDR3aa: CASSLGPSGSGEQFF
d_gene: TRBD2
j_gene: TRBJ2-1
v_gene: TRBV5-1
len: 15
abundance: NA

CDR3nt: TGTGCCAGCAGCCAAGTTTCCTCGGGAGGGTTTCCCTACGAGCAGTACTTC
CDR3aa: CASSQVSSGGFPYEQYF
d_gene: TRBD2
j_gene: TRBJ2-7
v_gene: TRBV4-2
len: 17
abundance: NA

CDR3nt: TGTGCCAGCAGCTTAGTAAGTAGACAGGGCTACAATGAGCAGTTCTTC
CDR3aa: CASSLVSRQGYNEQFF
d_gene: TRBD1
j_gene: TRBJ2-1
v_gene: TRBV11-3
len: 16
abundance: NA

CDR3nt: TGCGCCAGCAGCTTGGCCAGAACGGACTCCTACGAGCAGTACTTC
CDR3aa: CASSLARTDSYEQYF
d_gene: NA
j_gene: TRBJ2-7
v_gene: TRBV5-1
len: 15
abundance: NA

CDR3nt: TGCAGTGCTAGAGATAAGTGGCGGCGGGGAGACTTTCAAGAGACCCAGTACTTC
CDR3aa: CSARDKWRRGDFQETQYF
d_gene: NA
j_gene: TRBJ2-5
v_gene: TRBV20-1
len: 18
abundance: NA

CDR3nt: TGCGCCAGTTCGGAAGGGACGGGGAATGAGCAGTTCTTC
CDR3aa: CASSEGTGNEQFF
d_gene: NA
j_gene: TRBJ2-1
v_gene: TRBV5-1
len: 13
abundance: NA

CDR3nt: TGCAGCGCCCGGGCCCCACACTCCTACGAGCAGTACTTC
CDR3aa: CSARAPHSYEQYF
d_gene: NA
j_gene: TRBJ2-7
v_gene: TRBV29-1
len: 13
abundance: few

CDR3nt: TGTGCCAGCAGCTTAGGCGAGCTAGCGGGATGGACCTACGAGCAGTACTTC
CDR3aa: CASSLGELAGWTYEQYF
d_gene: TRBD2
j_gene: TRBJ2-7
v_gene: TRBV11-2
len: 17
abundance: few

CDR3nt: TGTGCCAGCAGTCCCCAGCGGACTGAAGCTTTCTTT
CDR3aa: CASSPQRTEAFF
d_gene: NA
j_gene: TRBJ1-1
v_gene: TRBV6-2/TRBV6-3
len: 12
abundance: few

CDR3nt: TGTGCCAGCAGTTTAACTTGGGTCCATCAGCCCCAGCATTTT
CDR3aa: CASSLTWVHQPQHF
d_gene: NA
j_gene: TRBJ1-5
v_gene: TRBV27
len: 14
abundance: few

CDR3nt: TGCAGTGTTACCCAGGGAGCTAACTATGGCTACACCTTC
CDR3aa: CSVTQGANYGYTF
d_gene: NA
j_gene: TRBJ1-2
v_gene: TRBV20-1
len: 13
abundance: NA

CDR3nt: TGTGCCAGCAGCTTGATCCAGGACAACTCTGGAAACACCATATATTTT
CDR3aa: CASSLIQDNSGNTIYF
d_gene: NA
j_gene: TRBJ1-3
v_gene: TRBV5-6
len: 16
abundance: NA

CDR3nt: TGTGCCAGCAGTTTAGCCCCCCCGAACGGTAATCAGCCCCAGCATTTT
CDR3aa: CASSLAPPNGNQPQHF
d_gene: NA
j_gene: TRBJ1-5
v_gene: TRBV12-3/TRBV12-4
len: 16
abundance: NA

CDR3nt: TGCGCCAGCAGCTTCCGGAGGGGAGAAAACACTGAAGCTTTCTTT
CDR3aa: CASSFRRGENTEAFF
d_gene: NA
j_gene: TRBJ1-1
v_gene: TRBV5-1
len: 15
abundance: NA

CDR3nt: TGTGCCAGCAGCGCCTATGTTAAGGAGCAGTACTTC
CDR3aa: CASSAYVKEQYF
d_gene: NA
j_gene: TRBJ2-4
v_gene: TRBV2
len: 12
abundance: NA